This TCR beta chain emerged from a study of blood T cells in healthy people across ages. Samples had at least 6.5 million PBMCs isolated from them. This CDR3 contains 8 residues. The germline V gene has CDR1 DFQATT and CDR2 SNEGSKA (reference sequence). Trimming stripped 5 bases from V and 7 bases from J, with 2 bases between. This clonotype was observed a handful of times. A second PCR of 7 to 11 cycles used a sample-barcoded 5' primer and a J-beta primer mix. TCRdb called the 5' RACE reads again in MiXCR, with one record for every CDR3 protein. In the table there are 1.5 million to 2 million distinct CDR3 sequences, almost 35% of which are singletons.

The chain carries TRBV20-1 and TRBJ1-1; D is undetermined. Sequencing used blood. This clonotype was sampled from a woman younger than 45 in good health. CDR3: CSADEAFF. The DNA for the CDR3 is TGCAGTGCTGATGAAGCTTTCTTT.